This T cell receptor beta chain was recorded in a study of molecular identifiers for immune sequencing clone quantification. Bulk TCR libraries were made with methods that had been previously described and with listed TCR primers. TCRdb reprocessed the PCR reads with MiXCR, giving one entry per CDR3 protein. The sample includes about 640,000 distinct CDR3 sequences, just under 20% seen only once; the top ten take roughly 0.85%. Germline CDR1 MNHEY, CDR2 SMNVEV (reference sequence). Between the trimmed V and J ends, which lost 8 bases and 6 bases, there was a span of 14 bases. This CDR3 spans 12 amino acids. This clonotype was found many times. Based on a CD8+CD4-CCR7+CD45RA+ profile, naive CD8 T cells were sorted.

This receptor was obtained from a human donor in good health. Some libraries in this study had Jurkat cell RNA spiked in. The V gene is TRBV27, the J gene TRBJ2-7; no clear D gene. Material: naive CD8+ T cells from blood, with Jurkat cell RNA spiked in. Subset in this sample: FACS-sorted CD8+CD4-CCR7+CD45RA+ naive T cells. CDR3 bases: TGTGCCAGCCGAGCCCCCGGCCGCGAGCAGTACTTC. Its translation is CASRAPGREQYF.